This TCR beta chain was sequenced in a study of neurological immune-mediated disorders. This clonotype has ten or more counts. Its antigen is still unknown. Study outcomes and limitations: No expanded-clone CDR3 amino acid sequence recurred across subjects, suggesting private TCR-beta repertoires. Among 34 multiple sclerosis patients, phylogenetic grouping put the repertoires of 18 into a single related-CDR3 cluster, a possible signature. Patients with HTLV-1-associated myelopathy showed the most TCR clonal expansion. Those with multiple sclerosis showed the least, falling below healthy controls.

5'RACE with 10-nucleotide random UMIs generated the cDNA. TCRdb reprocessed the 5' RACE reads with MiXCR, giving one entry per CDR3 protein. The sample has 54,000 or so distinct CDR3 sequences; around 3.4% are singletons. CDR3 size: 18 residues. Germline V gene lookup returns CDR1 MNHNY and CDR2 SVGAGI (reference sequence). V gave up 6 bases and J gave up 7 bases, with 29 bases separating them. The sequence was collected from a woman aged 25-40 years with multiple sclerosis. The chain combines TRBV6-6 with TRBJ2-3; perhaps TRBD1 as D (10 bases). Sequences were obtained from PBMCs. CDR3 nucleotides: TGTGCCAGCAGACGACAGGGGGCCGAGGCGGGGGGGCGCAATACGCAGTATTTT. As protein: CASRRQGAEAGGRNTQYF.